A selection of T cell receptor beta chains follows, all from one sample in a study of blood T cell repertoires in COVID-19. Method: immunoSEQ multiplex PCR; TCRdb's copy keeps in-frame clones and lacks some. In the table there are about 190,000 clones, 86% of which are singletons. Sequencing used peripheral blood. These TCRs come from a woman in her thirties with active or convalescent COVID-19. CDR3s include the opening cysteine and the closing phenylalanine or tryptophan. D genes are given only for firm matches. Not all rows give a size; the values are once, few, many and, for expanded clones, a class.

cdr3_length clone_size j_call v_call d_call cdr3_nt cdr3_aa
15 - TRBJ2-3 TRBV7-9 TRBD2 TGTGCCAGCAGCCTCGTAGCGGGGCGCACAGATACGCAGTATTTT CASSLVAGRTDTQYF
16 - TRBJ1-3 TRBV9 - TGTGCCAGCAGCGTAGAGGGTCCCTCGGGAAGAAACACCATATATTTT CASSVEGPSGRNTIYF
13 - TRBJ1-2 TRBV3-1/TRBV3-2 - TGTGCCAGCAGCCGATCAGGGGAATATGGCTACACCTTC CASSRSGEYGYTF
14 - TRBJ2-1 TRBV4-2 - TGTGCCAGCAGACCTCTCGGAGATTTCAATGAGCAGTTCTTC CASRPLGDFNEQFF
11 - TRBJ2-7 TRBV19 TRBD1 TGTGCCACTACAGGGGGCTACGAGCAGTACTTC CATTGGYEQYF
13 - TRBJ1-2 TRBV19 - TGTGCCAGTAGTAGCGGACTGTCCTATGGCTACACCTTC CASSSGLSYGYTF
16 - TRBJ2-1 TRBV11-2 TRBD2 TGTGCCAGCAGCTTAGCGTCCGGGAGGCCATACAATGAGCAGTTCTTC CASSLASGRPYNEQFF
12 - TRBJ1-4 TRBV28 - TGTGCCAGCACCGAGAGACAGGAAAAACTGTTTTTT CASTERQEKLFF
15 - TRBJ2-1 TRBV6-1 - TGTGCCAGCAGTCCCCGACAGACAAACTACAATGAGCAGTTCTTC CASSPRQTNYNEQFF
13 many TRBJ2-7 TRBV28 - TGTGCCAGCAGGAACGGAGGGCAATACGAGCAGTACTTC CASRNGGQYEQYF
16 - TRBJ2-3 TRBV9 TRBD2 TGTGCCAGCAGCGTAGGGGCGGGGGGGCGAATAGATACGCAGTATTTT CASSVGAGGRIDTQYF
16 - TRBJ2-1 TRBV6-2/TRBV6-3 - TGTGCCAGCAGTTACTCGATCGGACTGACCTGGAATGAGCAGTTCTTC CASSYSIGLTWNEQFF
12 once TRBJ2-3 TRBV2 - TGTGCCAGCAGGCAGGACACAGATACGCAGTATTTT CASRQDTDTQYF
15 once TRBJ2-7 TRBV4-2 TRBD2 TGTGCCAGCAGCCAAGTAGCGGGTTTTTACTACGAGCAGTACTTC CASSQVAGFYYEQYF
14 - TRBJ1-6 TRBV28 TRBD1 TGTGCCAGCAGTCCGAGGGGGCGTAATTCACCCCTCCACTTT CASSPRGRNSPLHF
15 - TRBJ2-2 TRBV5-5 - TGTGCCAGCAGCTTGGGGGCAGGGTGGGCCGGGGAGCTGTTTTTT CASSLGAGWAGELFF
16 - TRBJ1-4 TRBV28 TRBD1 TGTGCCAGCAGTCTAGACGACAGGGGGCCAGATGAAAAACTGTTTTTT CASSLDDRGPDEKLFF
15 - TRBJ2-1 TRBV7-2 - TGTGCCAGCAGCTTTGCGCGGAACATCTACAATGAGCAGTTCTTC CASSFARNIYNEQFF
15 - TRBJ1-2 TRBV19 - TGTGCCAGTAGTATAGAGGCACGGGGGTACTATGGCTACACCTTC CASSIEARGYYGYTF
14 - TRBJ1-1 TRBV9 - TGTGCCAGCAGCCCGCTGGGCCAGAACACTGAAGCTTTCTTT CASSPLGQNTEAFF
13 - TRBJ1-1 TRBV5-1 - TGCGCCAGCAGCTCGACAGGAGGCTTGGAAGCTTTCTTT CASSSTGGLEAFF
16 - TRBJ2-1 TRBV4-1 TRBD2 TGCGCCAGCAGCCAATCTGAGCGGGAGCTCCTACCTGAGCAGTTCTTC CASSQSERELLPEQFF
14 - TRBJ1-5 TRBV30 TRBD1 TGTGCCTGGAGTTTGACAGGGGGAGAGGGGCCCCAGCATTTT CAWSLTGGEGPQHF
16 - TRBJ1-1 TRBV4-1 - TGCGCCAGCAGCCAAGATATGGGGGGGCGCGACACTGAAGCTTTCTTT CASSQDMGGRDTEAFF
16 - TRBJ2-7 TRBV6-5 TRBD2 TGTGCCAGCAGTTACTCGAATAGCGGGAGGGCCAACGAGCAGTACTTC CASSYSNSGRANEQYF
15 - TRBJ1-1 TRBV5-1 - TGCGCCAGCAGCCCGTGGACTAGTCGGGACACTGAAGCTTTCTTT CASSPWTSRDTEAFF
18 - TRBJ2-7 TRBV4-1 - TGCGCCAGCAGCCAAGATTTAATTACGGGGACACCTAGTTGGGAGCAGTACTTC CASSQDLITGTPSWEQYF